This T cell receptor beta chain is from a study of T cells in Graves' hyperthyroidism and ophthalmopathy. Findings and limits, study-wide: Stable hyperthyroidism was told apart from ophthalmopathy by a model built on 13 V-J features. Blood also held most thyroid clonotypes expanded beyond 0.001.

This clonotype was recorded at least ten times. Antigen: not known. Clinical symptoms, serum thyroxine, TRAb, thyroid ultrasound and orbital computed tomography established diagnosis. From 9 to 10 ml of fresh peripheral blood, PBMCs were isolated. Researchers took RNA transcripts and amplified the TCR beta CDR3 regions from them. The primer set for the first-round RT-PCR of the TCR CDR3 was HTBI. Each CDR3 protein is one row after TCRdb ran MiXCR on the multiplex PCR reads. The data contain 600,000 to 900,000 distinct CDR3 sequences, roughly 15% of them singletons. CDR1 is MNHNY and CDR2 is SVGAGI in the germline V gene (reference sequence). V lost 0 bases and J 5 bases, leaving 11 bases between the germline ends. The length of the CDR3 is 15 residues.

Sequences were obtained from blood. The V and J genes are TRBV6-6 and TRBJ2-1; the D is unclear. The TCR comes from a man between 18 and 29 years old with Graves' hyperthyroidism. This CDR3 is CASSYSRGSHNEQFF. The CDR3, as DNA: TGTGCCAGCAGTTACTCTCGAGGCAGTCACAATGAGCAGTTCTTC.